This passage covers 27 T cell receptor beta chains from one sample sequenced in a study of technical replicates of blood from several donors. Data came from immunoSEQ multiplex PCR; TCRdb stores just in-frame clones and leaves some out. This table holds tens of thousands of clones, roughly 90% found once. Specimen: PBMCs. These receptors were obtained from a human donor in good health. Some clones in this sample may be carry-over from other donors' samples.

V usage is TRBV30 and J usage is TRBJ2-4; the D is unclear. The V gene lost 2 bases and the J gene lost 7 bases, with 12 bases spanning the gap. The CDR3 has 13 residues. Germline-derived CDR1 and CDR2 are GTSNPN and SVGIG (reference sequence). The CDR3 loop is CAWSWYPGNIQYF. CDR3 DNA: TGTGCCTGGAGTTGGTATCCCGGGAACATTCAGTACTTC.

In this sample, this clone turned up a few times. The chain joins TRBV7-6 to TRBJ2-3; D remains unclear. V was cut by 8 bases and J by 0 bases, with 12 bases left in between. CDR1 is SGHVS and CDR2 is FNYEAQ in the germline V gene. CDR3 length equals 14 residues. The CDR3, as DNA: TGTGCCAGCCGATCGGGTCCAAGCACAGATACGCAGTATTTT. Its protein is CASRSGPSTDTQYF. The complete variable domain, with remaining parts taken from reference TRBV7-6 and TRBJ2-3, reads GAGVSQSPRYKVTKRGQDVALRCDPISGHVSLYWYRQALGQGPEFLTYFNYEAQQDKSGLPNDRFSAERPEGSISTLTIQRTEQRDSAMYRCASRSGPSTDTQYFGPGTRLTVL.

The J gene is TRBJ1-1, the V gene TRBV5-5; 8 bases agree with TRBD1. Germline-derived CDR1 and CDR2 are SGHKS and YYEKEE (reference sequence). The trim removed 1 base at V and 4 bases at J, leaving 9 bases unmatched. This CDR3 region has 16 residues. The CDR3: CASSLRADRAGTEAFF. The DNA of the CDR3 is TGTGCCAGCAGCTTGAGGGCGGACAGGGCCGGCACTGAAGCTTTCTTT.

The J gene is TRBJ2-5, the V gene TRBV7-2, with D possibly being TRBD1 (5 bases). The germline V gene encodes CDR1 SGHTA and CDR2 FQGNSA. Trimming pared 6 bases from V and 5 bases from J, leaving 22 bases between. This CDR3 is built from 16 residues. CDR3 in amino acids: CASSPGGVRGVETQYF. CDR3 nucleotides: TGTGCCAGCAGTCCGGGCGGCGTTAGGGGTGTGGAGACCCAGTACTTC.

The chain employs TRBV7-9 and TRBJ2-2, with TRBD1 identical over 9 bases. This CDR3 is built from 19 residues. Trimming cost V 3 bases and J 4 bases; bases outside gene matches: 15. CDR1 is SEHNR and CDR2 is FQNEAQ in the germline V gene (reference sequence). CDR3 loop: CASSFGPPNRGQGTGELFF. Here the CDR3 DNA reads TGTGCCAGCAGCTTTGGCCCTCCGAACAGGGGGCAGGGCACCGGGGAGCTGTTTTTT.

The CDR3 is CASSEGRSLRTDTQYF. The CDR3 nucleotides are TGTGCCAGCAGCGAGGGGAGGAGCTTGAGGACAGATACGCAGTATTTT. V and J are TRBV13 and TRBJ2-3; D might be TRBD2 (6 bases). Trimming took off 5 bases at V and 3 bases at J, with 18 bases between the two ends. The CDR3 has 16 amino acids. From germline, CDR1 is PRHDT and CDR2 FYEKMQ (reference sequence).

The chain is built from TRBV5-1 and TRBJ2-7, with D perhaps TRBD1 (6 bases). The V end lost 2 bases, the J end lost 4 bases, and 7 bases lay between the germline ends. From germline, CDR1 is SGHRS and CDR2 YFSETQ. The CDR3 consists of 12 residues. Here the CDR3 DNA reads TGCGCCAGCAGCTTCAGGGGTTACGAGCAGTACTTC. It specifies CASSFRGYEQYF.

The chain has TRBV30 and TRBJ1-5; D not certain. Germline-derived CDR1 and CDR2 are GTSNPN and SVGIG (reference sequence). The V and J ends lost 2 bases and 7 bases respectively, with 15 bases between them. The CDR3 is 14 amino acids. The CDR3 spells CAWSPLRGTQPQHF. Written as DNA, the CDR3 is TGTGCCTGGAGTCCCCTCCGGGGTACCCAGCCCCAGCATTTT.

The chain joins TRBV5-1 to TRBJ1-4; the D gene is possibly TRBD1 (6 bases). This CDR3 is 18 amino acids long. CDR1 SGHRS and CDR2 YFSETQ come from the germline V gene. The V and J ends lost 4 bases and 0 bases respectively, with 19 bases between them. The CDR3: CASSPKGHAAPTNEKLFF. The CDR3 coding sequence is TGCGCCAGCAGCCCGAAGGGACACGCCGCTCCAACTAATGAAAAACTGTTTTTT.

The V gene is TRBV7-9, the J gene TRBJ1-3; D remains ambiguous. Germline CDR1 reads SEHNR; CDR2 reads FQNEAQ (reference sequence). V lost 1 base, J lost 4 bases, and 14 bases lay in between. This CDR3 contains 16 residues. The DNA for the CDR3 is TGTGCCAGCAGCTTAGGGGCGGGTATCTTCGGAAACACCATATATTTT. Its translation: CASSLGAGIFGNTIYF.

The chain couples TRBV4-1 to TRBJ2-7, with TRBD2 identical over 10 bases. The CDR3 sequence is 15 residues long. Losses at the gene ends were 6 bases for V and 0 bases for J; bases not matched to a gene: 5. The germline V gene has CDR1 MGHRA and CDR2 YSYEKL. The CDR3 DNA is TGCGCCAGCAGACAGCGGGAGGGGAGCTCCTACGAGCAGTACTTC. It is translated as CASRQREGSSYEQYF.

This rearrangement joins TRBV19 to TRBJ1-2; tentatively, D is TRBD1 (6 bases). Deletions cut 5 bases from V and 4 bases from J, with 14 bases between. Germline V gene data show CDR1 as LNHDA and CDR2 as SQIVND (reference sequence). The CDR3 runs 14 residues. In DNA, the CDR3 is TGTGCCAGTAGTCGGACAGCTATCTTCTATGGCTACACCTTC. Protein sequence: CASSRTAIFYGYTF.

The gene calls are TRBV9 and TRBJ1-3; 12 positions agree with TRBD1. The V gene end was trimmed by 4 bases and the J gene end by 3 bases; junction bases not matched to a gene: 8. The CDR3 is made up of 17 amino acids. Germline V CDR1 and CDR2: SGDLS, YYNGEE. CDR3 amino acids: CASSLSGTGGLGNTIYF. The CDR3 DNA is TGTGCCAGCAGCCTCTCCGGGACAGGGGGCCTTGGAAACACCATATATTTT.

This clone was observed a handful of times. This sequence joins TRBV4-2 and TRBJ2-1, with TRBD2 as a possible D gene (6 bases). Trimming took off 5 bases at V and 9 bases at J, with 14 bases between the two ends. Germline CDR1 and CDR2: LGHNA and YNFKEQ. The CDR3 extends over 13 amino acids. Written as DNA, the CDR3 is TGTGCCAGCAGCGGTAGCGGAGGACTTGAGCAGTTCTTC. Translating it yields CASSGSGGLEQFF.

V gene TRBV7-9 combines with J gene TRBJ1-1; 8 bases map to TRBD1. This CDR3 has 15 residues. The V segment lost 6 bases and the J segment 7 bases; nucleotides outside the gene matches: 13. Germline-derived CDR1 and CDR2 are SEHNR and FQNEAQ (reference sequence). CDR3 loop: CASREGTGRMGEAFF. CDR3 nucleotides: TGTGCCAGCAGGGAGGGGACAGGCAGGATGGGTGAAGCTTTCTTT.

The gene calls are TRBV18 and TRBJ2-7, with D possibly matching TRBD1 (5 bases). Germline CDR1 KGHSH, CDR2 LQKENI. The length of the CDR3 is 13 residues. V dropped 4 bases and J dropped 3 bases, with 10 bases sitting between them. The CDR3 is CASSLSTDYEQYF. The CDR3 region has the DNA TGTGCCAGCTCACTCTCGACAGACTACGAGCAGTACTTC.

V gene TRBV2 combines with J gene TRBJ2-5; D may be TRBD1 (6 bases). This CDR3 comprises 13 residues. Trimming stripped 6 bases from V and 5 bases from J, with 13 bases between. From germline, CDR1 is SNHLY and CDR2 FYNNEI. CDR3 in amino acids: CASSLRQAETQYF. The CDR3 nucleotides read TGTGCCAGCAGCCTCAGACAGGCTGAGACCCAGTACTTC.

The chain combines TRBV27 with TRBJ2-1; 8 bases are a match to TRBD2. CDR3 length: 13 amino acids. Per the germline V gene, CDR1 is MNHEY and CDR2 is SMNVEV (reference sequence). The V segment lost 1 base and the J segment 10 bases; nucleotides outside the gene matches: 3. The CDR3 reads CASSLLGLAEQFF. The CDR3 region has the DNA TGTGCCAGCAGTTTATTAGGACTAGCCGAGCAGTTCTTC.

V gene TRBV30 combines with J gene TRBJ1-1, with TRBD1 identical over 8 bases. Germline values: CDR1 GTSNPN, CDR2 SVGIG (reference sequence). V shed 2 bases and J 11 bases; nucleotides not matched to a gene: 10. The CDR3 consists of 13 residues. The CDR3 spells CAWSLQGVSVAFF. CDR3 in DNA: TGTGCCTGGAGTTTACAGGGGGTGAGTGTGGCTTTCTTT.

This clone has a handful of counts. The chain joins TRBV6-5 to TRBJ1-2, with 11 bases identical to TRBD1. CDR3 length equals 16 residues. Germline V gives CDR1 MNHEY, CDR2 SVGAGI. Trimming cost V 3 bases and J 1 base; bases outside gene matches: 4. Written as DNA, the CDR3 is TGTGCCAGCAGTTATCGGGGACAGGGGGTTAACTATGGCTACACCTTC. It yields the protein CASSYRGQGVNYGYTF.

The chain couples TRBV4-2 to TRBJ1-4, with 8 positions matching TRBD1. The CDR3 totals 18 residues. The germline V gene encodes CDR1 LGHNA and CDR2 YNFKEQ. Trimming took 0 bases from V and 2 from J; bases not matched to a gene: 8. Here the CDR3 DNA reads TGTGCCAGCAGCCAAGAAGGAAGCAGGGGGCACACTAATGAAAAACTGTTTTTT. The encoded protein is CASSQEGSRGHTNEKLFF.

The gene calls are TRBV16 and TRBJ1-1; 9 nucleotides match TRBD1. Germline assignment: CDR1 KGHSY and CDR2 FQNENV. With 4 bases clipped from V and 3 bases from J, the junction kept 6 bases outside the gene matches. The CDR3 runs 15 residues. The CDR3 is CASSRQQGAYTEAFF. CDR3 sequence (DNA): TGTGCCAGCAGCCGGCAACAGGGGGCATACACTGAAGCTTTCTTT.

This sequence joins TRBV5-1 and TRBJ2-2; perhaps TRBD2 as D (5 bases). CDR3 length: 14 amino acids. Germline CDR1 is SGHRS and CDR2 is YFSETQ. V was pared by 5 bases and J by 3 bases, with 11 bases between. The CDR3: CASRWLADTGELFF. The CDR3 nucleotides read TGCGCCAGCAGGTGGCTAGCCGACACCGGGGAGCTGTTTTTT.

The chain is built from TRBV5-6 and TRBJ2-5; D unclear. V was trimmed by 0 bases and J by 2 bases, leaving 14 bases between them. This CDR3 contains 16 residues. Germline loops: CDR1 SGHDT, CDR2 YYEEEE. The CDR3, as DNA: TGTGCCAGCAGCTTGGCCCCGGCCGAGACACAAGAGACCCAGTACTTC. Its translation is CASSLAPAETQETQYF.

The chain has TRBV7-2 and TRBJ2-3, with 10 bases lining up with TRBD2. V gave up 4 bases and J gave up 12 bases; unmatched junction bases: 10. The CDR3 covers 14 residues. Germline V gene lookup returns CDR1 SGHTA and CDR2 FQGNSA. The CDR3 coding sequence is TGTGCCAGCAGCTCGACTAGCGGGCAGGTCGTACAGTATTTT. Translation: CASSSTSGQVVQYF.

V is TRBV2 and J is TRBJ2-3, with 10 bases that match TRBD2. The CDR3 covers 14 residues. V trimming: 3 bases; J trimming: 10 bases; junction bases outside the gene matches: 7. CDR1 is SNHLY, CDR2 FYNNEI, per germline. In DNA, the CDR3 is TGTGCCAGCAGTGAGGGGCTAGCGGGAGTGTCGCAGTATTTT. Translating it yields CASSEGLAGVSQYF.

V is TRBV18 and J is TRBJ2-3; TRBD2 aligns across 10 bases. The CDR3 length is 15 residues. J was trimmed by 7 bases and V by 0 bases; bases with no gene match: 4. CDR1 KGHSH and CDR2 LQKENI come from the germline V gene. The CDR3 spells CASSPPSGGANTQYF. Here the CDR3 DNA reads TGTGCCAGCTCACCACCGAGCGGGGGGGCGAATACGCAGTATTTT.